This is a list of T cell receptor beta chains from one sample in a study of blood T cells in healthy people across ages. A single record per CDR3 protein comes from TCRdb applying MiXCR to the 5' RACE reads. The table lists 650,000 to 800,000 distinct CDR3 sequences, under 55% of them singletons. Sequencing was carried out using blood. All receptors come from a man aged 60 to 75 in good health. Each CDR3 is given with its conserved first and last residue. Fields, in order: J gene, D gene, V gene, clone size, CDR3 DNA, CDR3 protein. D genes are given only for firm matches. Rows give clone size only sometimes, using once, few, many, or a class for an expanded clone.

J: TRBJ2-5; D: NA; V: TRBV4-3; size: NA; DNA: TGCGCCAGCAGCCCTTTTTCCGGGGGCCAAGAGACCCAGTACTTC; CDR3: CASSPFSGGQETQYF
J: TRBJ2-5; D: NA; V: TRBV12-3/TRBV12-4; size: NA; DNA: TGTGCCAGCAACCGGGGGCAGGCTCAAGAGACCCAGTACTTC; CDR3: CASNRGQAQETQYF
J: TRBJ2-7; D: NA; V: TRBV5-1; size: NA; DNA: TGCGCCAGCAGCTTGGCCGGGACGTCCAGCTCCTACGAGCAGTACTTC; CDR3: CASSLAGTSSSYEQYF
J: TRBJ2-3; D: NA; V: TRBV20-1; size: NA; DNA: TGCAGTGCTAGAGATGCCGTTAAGGGGTTCACAGATACGCAGTATTTT; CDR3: CSARDAVKGFTDTQYF
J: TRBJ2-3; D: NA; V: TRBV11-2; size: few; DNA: TGTGCCAGCAGCCCAGAGGGGCCTTGGGATACGCAGTATTTT; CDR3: CASSPEGPWDTQYF
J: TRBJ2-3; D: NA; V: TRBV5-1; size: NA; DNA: TGCGCCAGCAGCTTGGGGGACGCTGGTACGCAGTATTTT; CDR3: CASSLGDAGTQYF
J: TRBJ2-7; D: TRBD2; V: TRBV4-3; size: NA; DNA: TGCGCCAGCAGCCAGGTAGCGGGGGAGGGCTACAATGAGCAGTACTTC; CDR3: CASSQVAGEGYNEQYF
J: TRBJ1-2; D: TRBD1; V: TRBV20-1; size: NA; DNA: TGCAGTGCTCTAAAGCTCCGGGACAGGGGTGACTTCACCTTC; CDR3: CSALKLRDRGDFTF
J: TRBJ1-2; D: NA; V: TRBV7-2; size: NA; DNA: TGTGCCAGCAGCCTAGGGGAAGGGGATGGCTACACCTTC; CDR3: CASSLGEGDGYTF
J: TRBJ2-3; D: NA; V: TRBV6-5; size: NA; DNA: TGTGCCAGCAGGGACAGATCAATCACAGATACGCAGTATTTT; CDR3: CASRDRSITDTQYF
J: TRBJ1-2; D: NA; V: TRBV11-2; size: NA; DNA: TGTGCCAGCAGCTTAGATCGGGGGTCAGGAGGAGGTGGAGGCTACACCTTC; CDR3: CASSLDRGSGGGGGYTF
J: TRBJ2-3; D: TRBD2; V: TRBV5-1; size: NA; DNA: TGCGCCAGCAGCTTGTACGGGACTAGCGGGAGTCTCACAGATACGCAGTATTTT; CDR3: CASSLYGTSGSLTDTQYF
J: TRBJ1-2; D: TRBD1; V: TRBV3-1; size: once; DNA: TGTGTCAGCAGCCAGGAAGACAGGGCTGGCTACACCTTC; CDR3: CVSSQEDRAGYTF
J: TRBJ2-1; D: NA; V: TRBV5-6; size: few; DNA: TGTGCCAGCATTCCAATGGCGGGCGGGTCCCACAATGAGCAGTTCTTC; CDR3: CASIPMAGGSHNEQFF
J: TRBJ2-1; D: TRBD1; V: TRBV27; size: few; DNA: TGTGCCAGCAGTTTCAGCCACGCAGGGGGCAATGAGCAGTTCTTC; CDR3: CASSFSHAGGNEQFF
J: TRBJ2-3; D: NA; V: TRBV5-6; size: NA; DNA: TGTGCCAGCAGCACGGGGGCGGGCACAGATACGCAGTATTTT; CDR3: CASSTGAGTDTQYF
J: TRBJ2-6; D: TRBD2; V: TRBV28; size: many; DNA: TGTGCCAGCAGTACTAGCGACTCTGGGGCCAACGTCCTGACTTTC; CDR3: CASSTSDSGANVLTF
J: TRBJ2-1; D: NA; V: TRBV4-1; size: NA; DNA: TGCGTCAGCAGCTCTCTCGGGGCCAGTAACAATGAGCAGTTCTTC; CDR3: CVSSSLGASNNEQFF
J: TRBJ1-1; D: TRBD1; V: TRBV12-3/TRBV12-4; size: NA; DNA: TGTGCCAGCACCCGAGATCAGGGGGTGGCTGAAGCTTTCTTT; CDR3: CASTRDQGVAEAFF
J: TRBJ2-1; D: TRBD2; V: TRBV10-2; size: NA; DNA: TGCGCCAGCAGTGATGTCGGCCGGGGAGGGTCCAATGAGCAGTTCTTC; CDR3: CASSDVGRGGSNEQFF
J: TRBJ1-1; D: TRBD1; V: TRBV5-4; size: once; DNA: TGTGCCGGACAGGCTACCGGGACGGAGAACACTGAAGCTTTCTTT; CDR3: CAGQATGTENTEAFF
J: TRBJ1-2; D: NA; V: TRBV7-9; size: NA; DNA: TGTGCCAGCAGCAGAGAGGGCGCGGATGGCTACACCTTC; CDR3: CASSREGADGYTF
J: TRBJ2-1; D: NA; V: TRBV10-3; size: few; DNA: TGTGCCATCAGTCCACAGGGAAATGAGCAGTTCTTC; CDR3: CAISPQGNEQFF
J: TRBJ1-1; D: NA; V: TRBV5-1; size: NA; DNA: TGCGCCAGCAGTGGAGATGTCATGAACACTGAAGCTTTCTTT; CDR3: CASSGDVMNTEAFF
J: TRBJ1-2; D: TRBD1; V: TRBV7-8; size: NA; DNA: TGTGCCAGCAGCGGGACAGGGGGCTCTGGCTATGGCTACACCTTC; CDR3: CASSGTGGSGYGYTF
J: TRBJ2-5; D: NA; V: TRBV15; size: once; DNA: TGTGCCGCCAGCAGAAACAGGAACCAAGAGACCCAGTACTTC; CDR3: CAASRNRNQETQYF
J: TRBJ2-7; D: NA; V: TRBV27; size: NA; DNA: TGTGCCAGCGCTCGGAGGGCCCACGAGCAGTACTTC; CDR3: CASARRAHEQYF
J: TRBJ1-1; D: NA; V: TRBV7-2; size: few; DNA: TGTGCCAGCCGAAGTTCGATAAACACTGAAGCTTTCTTT; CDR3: CASRSSINTEAFF
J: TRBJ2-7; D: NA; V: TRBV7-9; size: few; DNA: TGTGCCAGCAGCTTAGAGTCCGTTCACTACGAGCAGTACTTC; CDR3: CASSLESVHYEQYF
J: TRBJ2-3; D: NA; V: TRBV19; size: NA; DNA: TGTGCCAGTAGTATAAATCTATTGGGGGGGCGAGGCACAGATACGCAGTATTTT; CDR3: CASSINLLGGRGTDTQYF
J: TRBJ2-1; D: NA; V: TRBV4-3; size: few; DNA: TGCGCCAGCAGCCCCCGGGTAGCGGACTACAATGAGCAGTTCTTC; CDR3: CASSPRVADYNEQFF
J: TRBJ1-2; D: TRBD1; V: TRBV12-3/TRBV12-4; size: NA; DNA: TGTGCCAGCAGTTTACGACAGGGGGTAAACTATGGCTACACCTTC; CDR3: CASSLRQGVNYGYTF
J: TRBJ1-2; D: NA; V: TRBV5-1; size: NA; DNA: TGCGCCAGCAGCGGATTCCCGGAGACAGATGGCTACACCTTC; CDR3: CASSGFPETDGYTF
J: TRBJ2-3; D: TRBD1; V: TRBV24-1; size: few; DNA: TGTGCCACCAGTGATTCCGGGACAGGCGCTTTCACGCAGTATTTT; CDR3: CATSDSGTGAFTQYF
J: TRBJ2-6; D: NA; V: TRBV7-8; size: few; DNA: TGTGCCAGCAGCTTAGAGGGGCCGGGCGGGGCCAACGTCCTGACTTTC; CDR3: CASSLEGPGGANVLTF
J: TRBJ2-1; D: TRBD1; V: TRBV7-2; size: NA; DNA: TGTGCCAGCAGCACTCAGACAGGGGGCTCCTACAATGAGCAGTTCTTC; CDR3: CASSTQTGGSYNEQFF
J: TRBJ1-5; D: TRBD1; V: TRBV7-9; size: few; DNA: TGTGCCAGCAGCTTTGGACAGGGGAATAATCAGCCCCAGCATTTT; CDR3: CASSFGQGNNQPQHF
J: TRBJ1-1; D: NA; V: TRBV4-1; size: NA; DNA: TGCGCCAGCAGCCAAGGGGAAGGCAGGCGGACTGAAGCTTTCTTT; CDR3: CASSQGEGRRTEAFF
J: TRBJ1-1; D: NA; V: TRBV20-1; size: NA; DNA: TGCAGTGCCCCCAATGAAGCTTTCTTT; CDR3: CSAPNEAFF
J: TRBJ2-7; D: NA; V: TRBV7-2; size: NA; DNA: TGTGCCGGCAGCTTAGGGGCACGCTCCTACGAGCAGTACTTC; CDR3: CAGSLGARSYEQYF
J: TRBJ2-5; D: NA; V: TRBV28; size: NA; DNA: TGTGCCAGCAGTCCCCCGGGCTGGGGGGCTGGTCAAGAGACCCAGTACTTC; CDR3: CASSPPGWGAGQETQYF